The clone carrying this T cell receptor beta chain was observed many times. The CDR3 length is 19 residues. The junction had 17 bases not matched to a gene; V was cut back by 0 bases and J by 10 bases. Germline loops: CDR1 SGHVS, CDR2 FQNEAQ. The sample belongs to a study of regulatory T cells in long-lasting Graves disease. The sample's time point: newly diagnosed GD, antithyroid drugs for less than 3 months. With RNA extracted from PBMCs as input, the TCR library was made. Investigators prepared the TCR beta libraries by applying iRepertoire HTBI primers and Arm-PCR of CDR3 regions. TCRdb independently ran MiXCR on the multiplex PCR reads; one entry per CDR3 protein. The sample carries about 300,000 distinct CDR3 sequences, 15% to 20% recorded once.

The sequence was obtained from a female donor with Graves disease. Sequencing was performed on peripheral blood mononuclear cells (PBMCs), taken at new diagnosis, from a patient treated with antithyroid drugs. V gene TRBV7-8 combines with J gene TRBJ2-1, with 11 positions matching TRBD2. The CDR3 region is CASSLAILAGDHLEREQFF. The CDR3 DNA is TGTGCCAGCAGCTTAGCGATACTAGCGGGAGACCATCTGGAGCGGGAGCAGTTCTTC.